The present T cell receptor beta chain was sequenced within a study of blood T cell repertoires in COVID-19. Study information: Both acute and convalescent COVID-19 samples were obtained from the United States, Italy and Spain.

How the authors handled the data: Reference gene primer amplification in the assay estimated nucleated cell counts. Profiled with immunoSEQ multiplex PCR; TCRdb holds only in-frame clones, not every one. V and J calls and clone size come straight from that table; D and trimming were deduced from the DNA. The sample consists of about 170,000 clones, around three quarters of them appearing once. This CDR3 region has 15 residues. Looked up from germline, CDR1 is LGHNA and CDR2 is YSLEER. Trimming at V came to 1 base and at J to 11 bases, leaving 7 bases not matched to a gene. Sequenced: peripheral blood. The TCR was taken from a man aged 55 to 70 with acute or convalescent COVID-19. The rearrangement uses TRBV4-3 and TRBJ1-5; 11 bases agree with TRBD1. The DNA of the CDR3 is TGCGCCAGCAGCCAAGGGGACAGGGACAGGGGGACCCAGCATTTT. It yields the protein CASSQGDRDRGTQHF.